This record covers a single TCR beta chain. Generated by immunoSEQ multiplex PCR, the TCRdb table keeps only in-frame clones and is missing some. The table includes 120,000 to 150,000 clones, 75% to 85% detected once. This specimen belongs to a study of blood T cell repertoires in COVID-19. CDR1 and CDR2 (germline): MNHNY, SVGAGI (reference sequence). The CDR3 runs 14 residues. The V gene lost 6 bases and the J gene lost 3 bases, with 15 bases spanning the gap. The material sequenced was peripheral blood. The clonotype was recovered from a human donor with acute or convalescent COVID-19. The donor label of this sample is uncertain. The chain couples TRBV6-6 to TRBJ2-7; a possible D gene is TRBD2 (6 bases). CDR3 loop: CASSQTGTYYEQYF. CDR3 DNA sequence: TGTGCCAGCAGCCAAACCGGGACTTACTACGAGCAGTACTTC.